This T cell receptor beta chain was identified in a study of T-cell memory formation after mild COVID-19. CDR3 size: 13 residues. Germline V gene lookup returns CDR1 MGHRA and CDR2 YSYEKL. The V end lost 0 bases, the J end lost 6 bases, and 7 bases lay between the germline ends. TCRdb analysed the 5' RACE reads with MiXCR anew, one entry per CDR3 protein. This table has fewer than 350,000 distinct CDR3 sequences, 13% to 15% appearing once. The receptor's source is a man younger than 35 who had mild COVID-19 (a few samples of this study predate the infection). Cell type and time point are not known. V is TRBV4-1 and J is TRBJ2-3; unclear D gene. The sequenced material came from PBMCs or a T cell subset sorted from them (not recorded which). This chain's CDR3 is CASSQDGVDTQYF. The CDR3, as DNA: TGCGCCAGCAGCCAAGATGGGGTGGATACGCAGTATTTT.